This T cell receptor (beta chain) was documented in a study of shared clonotypes between healthy human individuals. Findings of the study overall: Across a handful of donors, naive CD4 shared roughly 5%, naive CD8 more than 3%, memory CD4 over 2%, memory CD8 about 0.4%. Clonotypes not shared had lower generation probabilities than those common to all four donors.

Genomic DNA (from each subset) was split evenly across several immunoSEQ plates. Clones were sequenced by immunoSEQ multiplex PCR, and TCRdb holds only the in-frame ones, with some missing. This sample has about 2.2 million clones, with roughly 91% found just once. V was cut by 2 bases and J by 1 base, with 8 bases left in between. The CDR3 is made up of 14 amino acids. Germline-derived CDR1 and CDR2 are MGHRA and YSYEKL. Only CD45RO-negative cells positively selected for CCR7 counted as naive CD8 cells, so terminally differentiated effector memory CD45RA+ cells were excluded. As for this clone: What it binds is unknown.

The sample was naive CD8+ T cells from PBMCs. This TCR was sampled from a man younger than 35 in good health. Some clones in this sample may be carry-over from other donors' samples. The chain employs TRBV4-1 and TRBJ2-5; D is unresolved. CDR3 DNA sequence: TGCGCCAGCAGCCAACAGAGCCGCCAAGAGACCCAGTACTTC. Its protein is CASSQQSRQETQYF.